Listed here are 5 T cell receptor beta chains from one sample, sequenced in a study of T cell repertoires in cytomegalovirus infection. One entry per CDR3 protein, called by TCRdb with MiXCR from the reads. The table includes 680,000 or so distinct CDR3 sequences, about a third detected once. Sequenced: PBMCs. These receptors were obtained from a human donor in good health (CMV status not recorded). Some clones in this sample may be carry-over from other donors' samples.

The chain couples TRBV7-9 to TRBJ2-2; possible D gene TRBD1, 5 bases. Germline V gene sequence: CDR1 SEHNR, CDR2 FQNEAQ (reference sequence). The CDR3 is 14 residues long. The V end lost 7 bases, the J end lost 1 base, and 10 bases lay between the germline ends. As DNA, the CDR3 is TGTGCCAGCACCCAAGACAGGAACACCGGGGAGCTGTTTTTT. Its translation is CASTQDRNTGELFF.

This clonotype was detected a few times. This chain uses TRBV12-3 or TRBV12-4 with TRBJ2-1; 7 bases are shared with TRBD2. After removal of 2 bases from V and 5 bases from J, the junction contained 3 bases not matched to a gene. The length of the CDR3 is 14 residues. CDR3 DNA: TGTGCCAGCAGTTTAAGCCTAGCGGACAATGAGCAGTTCTTC. Amino acids: CASSLSLADNEQFF.

The rearrangement links TRBV7-3 to TRBJ1-1; D is perhaps TRBD1 (5 bases). Germline loops: CDR1 SGHTA, CDR2 FQGTGA. Trimming removed 5 bases from V and 1 base from J, with 11 bases in between. This CDR3 spans 14 amino acids. CDR3 DNA: TGTGCCAGCAGCCAACGACAGACGAACACTGAAGCTTTCTTT. Protein product: CASSQRQTNTEAFF.

This rearrangement joins TRBV28 to TRBJ2-7; D is uncertain. V was shortened by 2 bases and J by 5 bases, with 19 bases between the two germline ends. The CDR3 runs to 16 residues. Germline assignment: CDR1 MDHEN and CDR2 SYDVKM. CDR3 residues: CASSLIGLRVPHEQYF. As DNA, the CDR3 is TGTGCCAGCAGTTTAATAGGCCTCCGGGTCCCCCACGAGCAGTACTTC.

The chain recombines TRBV27 with TRBJ1-1; no firm D call. This CDR3 spans 15 amino acids. Trimming took off 2 bases at V and 4 bases at J, with 14 bases between the two ends. The germline gives CDR1 MNHEY, CDR2 SMNVEV (reference sequence). CDR3 DNA sequence: TGTGCCAGCAGTTTAAGTCCCACTTGGACCACTGAAGCTTTCTTT. As protein: CASSLSPTWTTEAFF.